This T cell receptor (beta chain) was profiled in a study of blood T cell repertoires in COVID-19 (dated by TCRdb to about 2020). Describing the broader study: Samples from collaborators originated in the United States, Italy and Spain and spanned both the acute and convalescent phases of COVID-19. Subjects who had been exposed to COVID-19, were actively infected with it, or had recovered from it provided the deeply sampled blood TCRbeta repertoires that made up the dataset. The samples were drawn from the first 160 participants of the ongoing ImmuneRACE study and from 950 to 1,500 subjects provided by 6 global collaborators. Nearly every sample came with metadata listing a de-identified subject ID, COVID-19 status, age in years and sex. Where available, HLA class I and class II types were obtained from metadata supplied by the sample provider rather than from assay-based typing. The material from the prospective study consisted of cDNA or gDNA derived from T cells, B-cell-depleted T cells, or PBMCs. The repertoires were made available in a free public database intended to serve as a resource for research on the immune response to SARS-CoV-2. The paper as a whole reports these results and caveats: How much clinical and demographic metadata was included differed by source and by participant, and the metadata was provided uncurated.

Trimming takes 2 bases from V and 8 bases from J, and the germline ends sit 13 bases apart. Spanning cysteine to phenylalanine, the CDR3 consists of 13 amino acids. Only CDR3 DNA is held: 39 bases, read in frame from base 1. Taken from the germline V gene, the CDR1 and CDR2 loops are SGDLS and YYNGEE. At one collaborating source in Seattle, patients were enrolled during active infection and were followed longitudinally through the course of disease. Each collaborating institution followed its own protocols to collect whole blood in K2EDTA tubes. Collaborator samples were shipped for TCRbeta analysis as frozen whole blood, isolated PBMCs, or DNA extracted from either sample type. Turning to this clone: There is no known antigen for this receptor. No base qualities exist here, and no much larger clone lies one base off it.

TCRbeta CDR3 regions were amplified from genomic DNA by means of the immunoSEQ Assay, a bias-controlled multiplex PCR. In the source study's methods: Nucleated cell counts per sample were estimated from amplification of reference gene primers within the assay. To quantify the absolute abundance of each unique TCRbeta CDR3 rearrangement, sequence reads were collapsed and filtered. For each sample, productive Simpson clonality was calculated as the square root of Simpson's diversity index over productive rearrangements. TCRdb mirrors the immuneACCESS table, restricted to in-frame sequences. Some clones are absent from its copies; in checked studies, under half trace to an unresolved V gene, and the reason for the others is unknown. That table supplies the V and J calls and clone size; D and trimming were determined from the DNA. Here the sample has 200,000 to 250,000 clones; about 88% occur a single time. About 9.4% of the sample is in the top ten clones.

The sequence is built from TRBV9 and TRBJ1-2; tentative D gene TRBD1, with 6 bases matching. The TCR comes from a woman aged 50 to 60 with COVID-19, enrolled during active disease. Material: peripheral blood. At the DNA level, the sequence is TGTGCCAGCAGCGTCGACAGGCTTGCGGGCTACACCTTC. Its protein product is CASSVDRLAGYTF.